A selection of T cell receptor beta chains follows, all from one sample in a study of CD8 T cells in Susac syndrome. Using its own MiXCR run on the immunoSEQ multiplex PCR reads, TCRdb lists one record per CDR3 protein. The data contain around 280,000 distinct CDR3 sequences, around 83% of them singletons. The sequencing input was CD8+ T cells from PBMCs. Source of these receptors: a human donor with multiple sclerosis. The CDR3 runs from the conserved cysteine through the conserved F or W. The order of the fields is D gene, V gene, clone size, J gene, CDR3 DNA, CDR3 protein. The D gene is left open where the match is weak. Size is omitted from some rows. Given values are once, few, many or a class for expanded clones.

>TRBD1|TRBV7-9|NA|TRBJ1-5
TGTGCCAGCAGCTTGACAGGGGGAGGAGGCAATCAGCCCCAGCATTTT
CASSLTGGGGNQPQHF
>NA|TRBV5-4|NA|TRBJ1-1
TGTGCCAGCCACGGGGCTTATAACACTGAAGCTTTCTTT
CASHGAYNTEAFF
>NA|TRBV5-1|NA|TRBJ2-1
TGCGCCAGCAGCCCTAGCACTGAGCAGTTCTTC
CASSPSTEQFF
>TRBD1|TRBV9|NA|TRBJ2-7
TGTGCCAGCAGCGTCAACCAGGGGGCCACCTACGAGCAGTACTTC
CASSVNQGATYEQYF
>TRBD2|TRBV5-1|NA|TRBJ2-1
TGCGCCAGCAGCTTGGGGACTAGCGGCCGGAAATACAATGAGCAGTTCTTC
CASSLGTSGRKYNEQFF
>NA|TRBV27|NA|TRBJ2-3
TGTGCCAGCAGTTCCCGCCTCCCTGGCACAGATACGCAGTATTTT
CASSSRLPGTDTQYF
>TRBD1|TRBV9|NA|TRBJ2-5
TGTGCCAGCAGCCTAACAGGGGATGAGACCCAGTACTTC
CASSLTGDETQYF
>NA|TRBV11-2|NA|TRBJ2-2
TGTGCCAGCAGCCTGCTATTCACCGGGGAGCTGTTTTTT
CASSLLFTGELFF
>NA|TRBV4-1|NA|TRBJ2-3
TGCGCCAGCAGCCAAGAAGGCGGCACAGATACGCAGTATTTT
CASSQEGGTDTQYF
>TRBD1|TRBV19|NA|TRBJ1-5
TGTGCCAGTAGTATCCCAGGGGGCGACCAGCCCCAGCATTTT
CASSIPGGDQPQHF
>TRBD1|TRBV19|NA|TRBJ2-1
TGTGCCAGTAGGCCGGGACAGGGTTGGCATGAGCAGTTCTTC
CASRPGQGWHEQFF
>NA|TRBV9|NA|TRBJ1-2
TGTGCCAGCAGCGTAGAGGGCCAGACAGTCGATGGCTACACCTTC
CASSVEGQTVDGYTF
>NA|TRBV30|NA|TRBJ1-1
TGTGCCTGGGGGCGAGGCAGGGCGGAAGCTTTCTTT
CAWGRGRAEAFF
>NA|TRBV28|NA|TRBJ2-1
TGTGCCAGCAGTTTGGGGGGGACAGATGAGCAGTTCTTC
CASSLGGTDEQFF
>TRBD2|TRBV5-1|NA|TRBJ2-7
TGCGCCAGCAGCGTAATAGCGGGAGCTTTCCGCGGCGAGCAGTACTTC
CASSVIAGAFRGEQYF
>NA|TRBV25-1|NA|TRBJ2-2
TGTGCCAGCAGTGAATATCCCCTAATACGAGCCGGGGGGCCTGAAGGCGGGGAGCTGTTTTTT
CASSEYPLIRAGGPEGGELFF
>TRBD1|TRBV25-1|few|TRBJ1-1
TGTGCCAGCACCCGGACAGGGCGGGACACTGAAGCTTTCTTT
CASTRTGRDTEAFF
>TRBD2|TRBV4-1|NA|TRBJ2-1
TGCGCCAGCAGCCAACTACTACTAGCGGGGGCCCACAATGAGCAGTTCTTC
CASSQLLLAGAHNEQFF
>NA|TRBV25-1|NA|TRBJ2-1
TGTGCCAGCAGTGAATTTAGTGCAGGGGAGGATGAGCAGTTCTTC
CASSEFSAGEDEQFF
>NA|TRBV9|NA|TRBJ2-1
TGTGCCAGCAGCGACCCTATAAGTCGGCATTTGTTCTTC
CASSDPISRHLFF
>TRBD2|TRBV29-1|NA|TRBJ2-1
TGCAGCGTTTTAAGCGGGGTCTCCTACAATGAGCAGTTCTTC
CSVLSGVSYNEQFF
>TRBD2|TRBV7-9|NA|TRBJ2-4
TGTGCCAGCAGCTTACTAGCGGGACTAGCCAAAAACATTCAGTACTTC
CASSLLAGLAKNIQYF
>NA|TRBV6-2/TRBV6-3|NA|TRBJ2-7
TGTGCCAGCAGGACGGGAGCGGAGGACTCCTACGAGCAGTACTTC
CASRTGAEDSYEQYF
>TRBD1|TRBV28|NA|TRBJ1-1
TGTGCCAGCAGTTCCCCGGGACAGGGGTCCACTGAAGCTTTCTTT
CASSSPGQGSTEAFF
>TRBD1|TRBV15|NA|TRBJ2-7
TGTGCCACCAGCAGGACCTTGGGACAGCTGTCCTACGAGCAGTACTTC
CATSRTLGQLSYEQYF
>NA|TRBV28|NA|TRBJ2-7
TGTGCCAGCAGTTCCCCTATCTTTCACGAGCAGTACTTC
CASSSPIFHEQYF
>NA|TRBV24-1|NA|TRBJ1-1
TGTGCCACCAGTGAGCAAAAAGGACCTGGGGGTGAAGCTTTCTTT
CATSEQKGPGGEAFF
>NA|TRBV2|NA|TRBJ2-1
TGTGCCAGCAGAGTCGCTCCGGGACGCCGGAACAATGAGCAGTTCTTC
CASRVAPGRRNNEQFF
>NA|TRBV6-1|NA|TRBJ2-5
TGTGCCAGCAGCCTCGGGACAAACCAAGAGACCCAGTACTTC
CASSLGTNQETQYF
>NA|TRBV30|few|TRBJ2-7
TGTGCCTGGAGTGTAAAGGAGGGGAGTAGGTTCATCTCCTACGAGCAGTACTTC
CAWSVKEGSRFISYEQYF
>NA|TRBV28|NA|TRBJ1-1
TGTGCCAGCAGTTTTAGTGTCAGGGATCTTCTTGAAGCTTTCTTT
CASSFSVRDLLEAFF
>NA|TRBV6-6|NA|TRBJ2-1
TGTGCCAGCAGCCTCAGGGGTATAGACAATGAGCAGTTCTTC
CASSLRGIDNEQFF
>TRBD1|TRBV6-2/TRBV6-3|NA|TRBJ1-2
TGTGCCAGCAGTTCCACGGACAGGGTCTATGGCTACACCTTC
CASSSTDRVYGYTF
>NA|TRBV5-6|few|TRBJ1-1
TGTGCCAGCAGCTTGGGAGATTACACTGAAGCTTTCTTT
CASSLGDYTEAFF
>NA|TRBV15|NA|TRBJ2-5
TGTGCCACCAGCCCGCTTAGTGGGGCGGAGTACTTC
CATSPLSGAEYF
>TRBD2|TRBV15|once|TRBJ2-7
TGTGCCACCAGCACACCCAGACTAGCGGAAGCCTACGAGCAGTACTTC
CATSTPRLAEAYEQYF
>TRBD2|TRBV27|NA|TRBJ2-7
TGTGCCAGCAGTACCTTAGGGGAGGGAGGCGGGCAGTACTTC
CASSTLGEGGGQYF
>NA|TRBV9|once|TRBJ2-3
TGTGCCAGCAGCGTAGATCTCTCCACAGATACGCAGTATTTT
CASSVDLSTDTQYF
>NA|TRBV11-2|once|TRBJ2-3
TGTGCCAGCAGCTTCTGGTTAGGGGATACGCAGTATTTT
CASSFWLGDTQYF
>NA|TRBV4-1|NA|TRBJ1-6
TGCGCCAGCAGCCAAGAGAAGGGCGCGAATTCACCCCTCCACTTT
CASSQEKGANSPLHF
>TRBD1|TRBV11-2|NA|TRBJ1-1
TGTGCCAGCAGCTTCACCGGGGACAGGGGAGACACTGAAGCTTTCTTT
CASSFTGDRGDTEAFF
>TRBD1|TRBV6-1|few|TRBJ1-1
TGTGCCAGCGCGGGGACAGGGAACACTGAAGCTTTCTTT
CASAGTGNTEAFF